These T cell receptor beta chains were read from a single sample in a study of shared clonotypes between healthy human individuals. Measured with immunoSEQ multiplex PCR; TCRdb has only the in-frame clones, and not every one. In the table there are millions of clones, 90% to 95% of which are singletons. Sequencing input: naive CD8+ T cells from PBMCs. The receptors here all came from a man aged 18 to 30 in good health. Some clones in this sample may be carry-over from other donors' samples. The CDR3 runs from the conserved cysteine through the conserved F or W.

V	J	CDR3
TRBV7-2	TRBJ2-7	CASSPGLAGGLFYEQYF
TRBV5-6	TRBJ2-1	CASSFGTGAHEQFF
TRBV28	TRBJ2-3	CASSPDRVVTDTQYF
TRBV5-5	TRBJ2-7	CASSSWAALGEQYF
TRBV7-6	TRBJ1-4	CASSYGRTNEKLFF
TRBV11-2	TRBJ2-5	CASSLGGDPLLLETQYF
TRBV6-7	TRBJ2-7	CASSYSRKGASYEQYF
TRBV19	TRBJ2-7	CASRSGGPLGEQYF
TRBV2	TRBJ2-7	CASSERKVAEPYEQYF
TRBV28	TRBJ1-1	CASSLPQGLGTEAFF
TRBV6-6	TRBJ2-5	CASTQGVVETQYF
TRBV28	TRBJ2-7	CASRTGGPVEQYF
TRBV28	TRBJ1-4	CASSPLGSLNEKLFF
TRBV19	TRBJ2-7	CASSIRLLLGEQYF
TRBV4-1	TRBJ2-2	CASSQEGRLFAGVPLAGELFF
TRBV7-8	TRBJ1-1	CASSHITNTEAFF
TRBV15	TRBJ2-7	CATSRGDYEQYF
TRBV11-2	TRBJ2-3	CASSSLDRGWDTQYF
TRBV7-2	TRBJ2-1	CASSWGRGNEQFF
TRBV5-1	TRBJ1-2	CASSSLGRGQDLNYGYTF
TRBV27	TRBJ1-2	CASSPTGGGSYTF
TRBV9	TRBJ2-3	CASSEAGWVRDTQYF
TRBV7-9	TRBJ1-2	CASSLATASNYGYTF
TRBV28	TRBJ1-4	CASSPGVGQLNEKLFF
TRBV5-1	TRBJ2-7	CASSLAGRTGTEQYF
TRBV13	TRBJ2-4	CASSPREGGNIQYF
TRBV4-1	TRBJ1-2	CASSQGDRPRSLYGYTF
TRBV9	TRBJ2-3	CASSPRGAYTDTQYF
TRBV9	TRBJ2-5	CASSVAAGLQETQYF
TRBV15	TRBJ2-7	CATSRDTGAYEQYF
TRBV9	TRBJ2-1	CASSGRRTTDEQFF
TRBV27	TRBJ1-5	CATQEGTGLNQPQHF
TRBV6-6	TRBJ2-1	CASSPRSYEQFF
TRBV10-3	TRBJ2-3	CAISNQGAILADTQYF
TRBV28	TRBJ1-5	CTSSSRGDRFYSNQPQHF
TRBV6-5	TRBJ2-7	CASRLGLASSYEQYF
TRBV7-9	TRBJ2-4	CASSLEVVQYF
TRBV7-9	TRBJ2-3	CASSSSEYTDTQYF
TRBV6-5	TRBJ2-7	CASSYDGRTYEQYF
TRBV19	TRBJ2-1	CASSVATSGVYNEQFF
TRBV5-6	TRBJ2-3	CASSGGLAGPPREADTQYF
TRBV10-1	TRBJ2-1	CASSDIAGSSYNEQFF
TRBV6-4	TRBJ2-1	CASRASGSAYNEQFF
TRBV28	TRBJ2-7	CASSARERSLYEQYF
TRBV28	TRBJ1-5	CASRKGYSNQPQHF
TRBV6-5	TRBJ2-4	CASSTPDVGNIQYF
TRBV7-2	TRBJ1-3	CASTLLAGRPNTIYF
TRBV11-2	TRBJ1-2	CASSLVGQNYGYTF
TRBV4-1	TRBJ2-2	CASTSPSIGELFF
TRBV27	TRBJ2-2	CASSLIVSIGELFF
TRBV27	TRBJ1-2	CASSTRTGLGLYYGYTF
TRBV5-4	TRBJ2-7	CASSSSTSVYEQYF
TRBV28	TRBJ2-7	CASSPHRTAPRDF
TRBV27	TRBJ2-2	CASSLLRGSTGELFF
TRBV4-3	TRBJ2-3	CASSQDMTSETTNTQYF